This passage covers 23 T cell receptor beta chains from one sample sequenced in a study of blood T cells in healthy people across ages. Using a J-beta primer mix together with a sample-barcoded 5' primer, a second PCR was run for about 7 to 12 cycles. TCRdb itself ran the 5' RACE reads through MiXCR, one entry per CDR3 protein. The data contain about 730,000 distinct CDR3 sequences, approximately 39% of them singletons. Source material: blood. These receptors originate from an older woman in good health.

V gene TRBV20-1 combines with J gene TRBJ2-3; D may be TRBD2 (6 bases). The CDR3 consists of 13 residues. Germline-derived CDR1 and CDR2 are DFQATT and SNEGSKA (reference sequence). The V and J ends lost 6 bases and 2 bases respectively, with 12 bases between them. The chain's CDR3 is CSAPGLTTDTQYF. The CDR3 DNA is TGCAGTGCCCCGGGACTCACCACAGATACGCAGTATTTT.

A word on this clonotype: Given a much more abundant clone one base away, this may be a read error. The J gene is TRBJ2-4, the V gene TRBV10-3, with 15 bases lining up with TRBD2. The V gene end was trimmed by 3 bases and the J gene end by 13 bases; junction bases not matched to a gene: 10. Germline V gene sequence: CDR1 ENHRY, CDR2 SYGVKD. The CDR3 spans 16 residues. In DNA form, the CDR3 reads TGTGCCATCAGTGACATCGTGGGACTAGCGGGAGGAGAGCAGTACTTC. Translation: CAISDIVGLAGGEQYF.

This clonotype was observed a few times. The chain uses TRBV12-3 or TRBV12-4 and TRBJ1-4; no reliable D call. This CDR3 has 13 amino acids. With 6 bases removed from V and 8 bases from J, the gap between germline ends came to 13 bases. The chain's CDR3 is CASREGLVEKLFF. CDR3 sequence (DNA): TGTGCCAGCAGAGAAGGACTCGTGGAAAAACTGTTTTTT.

This clonotype was seen more than once but under ten times. The V call is TRBV6-2 or TRBV6-3, the J call TRBJ2-3; no clear D. Germline V gene data show CDR1 as MNHEY and CDR2 as SVGEGT. Between the trimmed V and J ends, which lost 6 bases and 5 bases, there was a span of 15 bases. The CDR3 runs 14 residues. The CDR3 loop is CASRPITMRDTQYF. In DNA form, the CDR3 reads TGTGCCAGCAGACCAATAACCATGCGAGATACGCAGTATTTT.

This clonotype appeared a few times. The V call is TRBV20-1, the J call TRBJ2-1; 10 bases map to TRBD2. The V segment lost 6 bases and the J segment 6 bases; nucleotides outside the gene matches: 11. The germline gives CDR1 DFQATT, CDR2 SNEGSKA (reference sequence). This CDR3 comprises 15 residues. The chain's CDR3 is CSANSGTSVSNEQFF. The DNA for the CDR3 is TGCAGTGCCAATTCCGGGACTAGCGTTTCCAATGAGCAGTTCTTC.

Concerning this clonotype: One base away lies a much larger clone, so this may be a sequencing read error. The chain employs TRBV29-1 and TRBJ2-3; D may be TRBD2 (5 bases). This CDR3 is built from 17 residues. The germline V gene has CDR1 SQVTM and CDR2 ANQGSEA. V dropped 8 bases and J dropped 11 bases, with 35 bases sitting between them. This chain's CDR3 is CSMPTMEAILSEVGQYF. Here the CDR3 DNA reads TGCAGCATGCCGACTATGGAGGCGATCCTGAGTGAGGTGGGGCAGTATTTT.

This clonotype was counted between two and nine times. This chain connects TRBV5-1 to TRBJ2-7; D is tentatively TRBD1 or TRBD2 (7 bases each). Trimming took off 2 bases at V and 5 bases at J, with 11 bases between the two ends. The CDR3 totals 13 residues. CDR1 and CDR2 (germline): SGHRS, YFSETQ. This CDR3 reads CASSLSGTDEQYF. The CDR3 nucleotides are TGCGCCAGCAGCTTAAGCGGGACAGACGAGCAGTACTTC. Complete variable domain (other parts from reference TRBV5-1 and TRBJ2-7): KAGVTQTPRYLIKTRGQQVTLSCSPISGHRSVSWYQQTPGQGLQFLFEYFSETQRNKGNFPGRFSGRQFSNSRSEMNVSTLELGDSALYLCASSLSGTDEQYFGPGTRLTVT.

V is TRBV20-1 and J is TRBJ1-5, with D unclear. Germline V gene lookup returns CDR1 DFQATT and CDR2 SNEGSKA (reference sequence). V shed 6 bases and J shed 6 bases, with 12 bases lying between them. The length of the CDR3 is 12 residues. The CDR3 DNA follows: TGCAGTGCCCACGGGGTGATTCAGCCCCAGCATTTT. It codes for CSAHGVIQPQHF.

This clonotype has ten or more counts. V gene TRBV7-2 combines with J gene TRBJ2-7; 11 bases are shared with TRBD1. With 1 base clipped from V and 2 bases from J, the junction kept 1 base outside the gene matches. The CDR3 loop spans 15 amino acids. Germline V lookup: CDR1 SGHTA, CDR2 FQGNSA. The CDR3 bases are TGTGCCAGCAGCTTAGGGGACAGGGGGACCTACGAGCAGTACTTC. It encodes CASSLGDRGTYEQYF.

The chain carries TRBV2 and TRBJ2-1; D gene unclear. The CDR3 totals 16 residues. The V gene's germline CDR1 is SNHLY and CDR2 FYNNEI. Trimming took 2 bases from V and 0 from J, leaving 11 bases between them. This chain's CDR3 is CASSESDLHSYNEQFF. CDR3 sequence (DNA): TGTGCCAGCAGTGAATCGGACCTTCACTCCTACAATGAGCAGTTCTTC.

This CDR3 reads CASSPRLLAKNIQYF. The CDR3 bases are TGTGCCAGCAGTCCCCGTCTTCTAGCCAAAAACATTCAGTACTTC. The chain uses TRBV6-2 or TRBV6-3 and TRBJ2-4; D not resolved. The germline CDR1 and CDR2 sequences are MNHEY and SVGEGT. This CDR3 comprises 15 residues. V dropped 5 bases and J dropped 0 bases, with 11 bases sitting between them.

This clonotype was seen only a few times. The CDR3: CASSQEEEGGAEQYF. CDR3 coding DNA: TGTGCCAGCAGCCAAGAAGAGGAAGGGGGAGCCGAGCAGTACTTC. V and J are TRBV4-2 and TRBJ2-7; D may be TRBD1 (6 bases). Germline lookup yields CDR1 LGHNA and CDR2 YNFKEQ. The CDR3 is 15 residues long. V dropped 0 bases and J dropped 6 bases, with 15 bases sitting between them.

This clonotype occurred a few times. This chain connects TRBV28 to TRBJ2-1; no clear D gene. Trimming stripped 3 bases from V and 4 bases from J, with 7 bases between. The germline CDR1 and CDR2 sequences are MDHEN and SYDVKM. The CDR3 is 13 amino acids. In DNA, the CDR3 is TGTGCCAGCAGTTTGTATGGGTACAATGAGCAGTTCTTC. Amino acid sequence: CASSLYGYNEQFF.

This rearrangement joins TRBV2 to TRBJ1-2; no clear D. Trimming removed 10 bases from V and 3 bases from J, with 18 bases in between. The germline CDR1 and CDR2 sequences are SNHLY and FYNNEI. The CDR3 is 14 residues long. CDR3 region: CATLAVGAYYGYTF. Here the CDR3 DNA reads TGTGCCACCCTGGCTGTGGGCGCTTACTATGGCTACACCTTC.

The chain links TRBV29-1 to TRBJ2-7; no definite D call. Trimming removed 7 bases from V and 5 bases from J, with 15 bases in between. The CDR3 is 12 amino acids. Germline loops: CDR1 SQVTM, CDR2 ANQGSEA. In DNA form, the CDR3 reads TGCAGCGCTGCGCTGAGATTCCACGAGCAGTACTTC. This encodes CSAALRFHEQYF.

This clonotype came up many times. The V and J genes are TRBV5-1 and TRBJ1-1; the D is unclear. This CDR3 is built from 12 residues. Trimming left V 3 bases short and J 2 bases short, with 5 bases between. The germline gives CDR1 SGHRS, CDR2 YFSETQ. As DNA, the CDR3 is TGCGCCAGCAGCTCAGGAAACACTGAAGCTTTCTTT. It codes for CASSSGNTEAFF.

This clonotype was recorded a few times. The chain links TRBV29-1 to TRBJ2-5; 9 bases are shared with TRBD1. Germline CDR1 and CDR2: SQVTM and ANQGSEA. V gave up 7 bases and J gave up 7 bases; unmatched junction bases: 13. This CDR3 has 14 residues. CDR3 amino acids: CSADGQGPPGTQYF. The DNA for the CDR3 is TGCAGCGCCGACGGACAGGGGCCGCCAGGGACCCAGTACTTC.

This chain joins TRBV7-2 and TRBJ2-7; D not certain. The germline V gene has CDR1 SGHTA and CDR2 FQGNSA. Trimming took off 3 bases at V and 3 bases at J, with 6 bases between the two ends. The CDR3 runs to 12 residues. In nucleotides, the CDR3 is TGTGCCAGCAGCTTTAACATCTACGAGCAGTACTTC. This codes for CASSFNIYEQYF.

This clonotype was seen a few times. The chain has TRBV6-2 or TRBV6-3 and TRBJ2-7, with TRBD2 matching over 8 bases. CDR3 size: 14 residues. V was pared by 4 bases and J by 2 bases, with 4 bases of the junction left unmatched. The germline CDR1 and CDR2 sequences are MNHEY and SVGEGT. CDR3 bases: TGTGCCAGCAGTTTAGCGGGATCTACCTACGAGCAGTACTTC. Residues: CASSLAGSTYEQYF.

The rearrangement uses TRBV2 and TRBJ2-7, with D hard to call. Germline V gene sequence: CDR1 SNHLY, CDR2 FYNNEI. This CDR3 is built from 11 residues. The V end was cut by 2 bases, the J end by 4 bases, with 3 bases between. The CDR3 nucleotides read TGTGCCAGCAGTGAATGGTACGAGCAGTACTTC. It translates to CASSEWYEQYF.

This clonotype was observed a few times. The rearrangement joins TRBV27 to TRBJ2-7, with D perhaps TRBD2 (7 bases). Per germline, CDR1 MNHEY and CDR2 SMNVEV (reference sequence). The V gene lost 3 bases and the J gene lost 3 bases, with 9 bases spanning the gap. This CDR3 has 13 amino acids. Written as DNA, the CDR3 is TGTGCCAGCAGTTTGGGGGGGCGCTACGAGCAGTACTTC. Translating gives CASSLGGRYEQYF.

V and J are TRBV27 and TRBJ1-5; D gene uncertain. The CDR3 has 15 amino acids. Germline-derived CDR1 and CDR2 are MNHEY and SMNVEV (reference sequence). Trimming pared 2 bases from V and 2 bases from J, leaving 10 bases between. CDR3 sequence reads: CASSLQGFGNQPQHF. CDR3 DNA: TGTGCCAGCAGTTTACAAGGGTTTGGCAATCAGCCCCAGCATTTT.

This clonotype was observed a handful of times. The chain uses TRBV28 and TRBJ1-2, with TRBD1 identical over 7 bases. The CDR3 extends over 14 amino acids. V lost 5 bases to trimming and J lost 6 bases; unmatched junction nucleotides: 9. The germline gives CDR1 MDHEN, CDR2 SYDVKM. In nucleotides, the CDR3 is TGTGCCAGCAGTCACCGGGACAGAGGGGATGGCTACACCTTC. Protein: CASSHRDRGDGYTF.